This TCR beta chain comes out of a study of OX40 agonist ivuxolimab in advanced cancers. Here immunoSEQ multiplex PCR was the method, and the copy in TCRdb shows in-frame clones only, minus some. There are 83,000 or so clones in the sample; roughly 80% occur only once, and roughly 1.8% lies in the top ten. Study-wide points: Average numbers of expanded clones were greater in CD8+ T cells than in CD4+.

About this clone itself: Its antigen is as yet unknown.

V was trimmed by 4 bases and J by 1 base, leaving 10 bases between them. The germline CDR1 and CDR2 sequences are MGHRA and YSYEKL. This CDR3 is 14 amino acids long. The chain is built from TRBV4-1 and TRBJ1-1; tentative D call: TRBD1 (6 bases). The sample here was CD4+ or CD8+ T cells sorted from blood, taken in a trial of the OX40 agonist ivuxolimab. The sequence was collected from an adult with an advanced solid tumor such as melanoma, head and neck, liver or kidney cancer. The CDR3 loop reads CASSPGTKNTEAFF. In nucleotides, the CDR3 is TGCGCCAGCAGCCCGGGGACAAAGAACACTGAAGCTTTCTTT.